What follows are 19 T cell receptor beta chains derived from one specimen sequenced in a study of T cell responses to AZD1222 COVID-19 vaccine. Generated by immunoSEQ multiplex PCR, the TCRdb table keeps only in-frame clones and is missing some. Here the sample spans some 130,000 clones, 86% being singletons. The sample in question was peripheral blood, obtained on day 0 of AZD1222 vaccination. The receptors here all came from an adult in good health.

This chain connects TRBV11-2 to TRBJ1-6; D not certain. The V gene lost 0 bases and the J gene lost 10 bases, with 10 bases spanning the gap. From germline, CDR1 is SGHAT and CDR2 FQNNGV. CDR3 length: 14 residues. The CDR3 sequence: CASSLDASESPLHF. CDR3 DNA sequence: TGTGCCAGCAGCTTAGATGCGTCCGAATCACCCCTCCACTTT.

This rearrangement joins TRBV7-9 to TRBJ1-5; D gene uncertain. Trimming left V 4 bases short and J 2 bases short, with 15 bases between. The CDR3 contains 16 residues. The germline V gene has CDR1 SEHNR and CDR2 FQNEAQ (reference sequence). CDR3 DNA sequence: TGTGCCAGCAGCTCGGGGTCCAAAGAGCGCAATCAGCCCCAGCATTTT. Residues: CASSSGSKERNQPQHF.

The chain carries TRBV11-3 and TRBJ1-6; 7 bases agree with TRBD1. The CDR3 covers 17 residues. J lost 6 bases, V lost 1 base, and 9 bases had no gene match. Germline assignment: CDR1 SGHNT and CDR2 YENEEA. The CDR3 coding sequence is TGTGCCAGCAGCTTAGTTAGAGGGGGCCCCCTTAATTCACCCCTCCACTTT. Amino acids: CASSLVRGGPLNSPLHF.

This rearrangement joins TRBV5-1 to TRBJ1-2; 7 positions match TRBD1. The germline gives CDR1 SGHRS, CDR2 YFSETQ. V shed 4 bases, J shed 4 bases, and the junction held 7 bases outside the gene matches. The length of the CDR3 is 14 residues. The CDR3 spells CASSGGTEGYGYTF. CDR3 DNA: TGCGCCAGCAGCGGCGGGACAGAGGGCTATGGCTACACCTTC.

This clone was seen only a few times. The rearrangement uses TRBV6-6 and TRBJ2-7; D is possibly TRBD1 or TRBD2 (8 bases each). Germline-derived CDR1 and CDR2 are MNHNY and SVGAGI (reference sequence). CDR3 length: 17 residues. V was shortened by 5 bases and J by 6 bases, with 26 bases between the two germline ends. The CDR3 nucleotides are TGTGCCAGCAGTCCACAGGGACAGGCGTTAGCGGGGCCCGAGCAGTACTTC. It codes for CASSPQGQALAGPEQYF.

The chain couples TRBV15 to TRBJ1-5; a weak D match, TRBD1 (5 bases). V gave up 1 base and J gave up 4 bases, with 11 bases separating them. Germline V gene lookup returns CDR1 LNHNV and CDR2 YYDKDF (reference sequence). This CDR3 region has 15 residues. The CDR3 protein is CATSRGGTTNQPQHF. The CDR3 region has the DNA TGTGCCACCAGCAGAGGAGGGACCACTAATCAGCCCCAGCATTTT. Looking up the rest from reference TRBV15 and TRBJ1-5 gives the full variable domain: DAMVIQNPRYQVTQFGKPVTLSCSQTLNHNVMYWYQQKSSQAPKLLFHYYDKDFNNEADTPDNFQSRRPNTSFCFLDIRSPGLGDTAMYLCATSRGGTTNQPQHFGDGTRLSIL.

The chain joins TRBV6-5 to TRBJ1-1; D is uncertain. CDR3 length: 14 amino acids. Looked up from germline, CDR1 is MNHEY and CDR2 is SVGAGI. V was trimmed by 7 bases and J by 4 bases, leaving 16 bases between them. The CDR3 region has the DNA TGTGCCAGCAACTCTGGTTTCGTGGGCACTGAAGCTTTCTTT. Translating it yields CASNSGFVGTEAFF.

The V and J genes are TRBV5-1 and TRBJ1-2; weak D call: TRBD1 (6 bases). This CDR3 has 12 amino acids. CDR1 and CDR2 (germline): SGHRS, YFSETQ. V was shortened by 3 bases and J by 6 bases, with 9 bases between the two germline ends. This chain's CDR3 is CASSSGQHGYTF. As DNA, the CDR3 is TGCGCCAGCAGCTCTGGACAGCATGGCTACACCTTC.

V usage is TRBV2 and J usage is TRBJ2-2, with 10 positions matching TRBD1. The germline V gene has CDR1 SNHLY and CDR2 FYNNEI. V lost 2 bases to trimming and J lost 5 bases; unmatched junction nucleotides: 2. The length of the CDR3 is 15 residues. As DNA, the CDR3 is TGTGCCAGCAGTGAAAGGACAGGGGGGACCGGGGAGCTGTTTTTT. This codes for CASSERTGGTGELFF.

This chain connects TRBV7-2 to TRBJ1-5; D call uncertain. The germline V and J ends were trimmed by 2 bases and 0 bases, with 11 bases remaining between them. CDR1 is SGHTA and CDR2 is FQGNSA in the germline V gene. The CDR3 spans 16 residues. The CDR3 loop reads CASSLSTTYSNQPQHF. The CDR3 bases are TGTGCCAGCAGCTTATCGACAACCTATAGCAATCAGCCCCAGCATTTT.

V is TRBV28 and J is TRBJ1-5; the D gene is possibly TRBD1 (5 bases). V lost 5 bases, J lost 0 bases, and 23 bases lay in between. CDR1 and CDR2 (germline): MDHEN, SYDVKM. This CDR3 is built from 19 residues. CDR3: CASSRPLETELYSNQPQHF. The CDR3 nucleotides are TGTGCCAGCAGTCGCCCTCTTGAGACAGAGCTTTATAGCAATCAGCCCCAGCATTTT.

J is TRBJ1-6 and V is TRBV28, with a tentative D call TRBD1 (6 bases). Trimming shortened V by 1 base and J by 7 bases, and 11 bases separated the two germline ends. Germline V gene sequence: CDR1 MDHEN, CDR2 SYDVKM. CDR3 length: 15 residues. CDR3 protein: CASSLFQGKNSPLHF. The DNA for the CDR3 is TGTGCCAGCAGTTTATTTCAGGGGAAGAATTCACCCCTCCACTTT.

The CDR3: CATRGPGHPNTEAFF. The DNA of the CDR3 is TGTGCCACCCGAGGGCCGGGACACCCGAACACTGAAGCTTTCTTT. This chain joins TRBV24-1 and TRBJ1-1, with D tentatively TRBD1 (6 bases). Between the trimmed V and J ends, which lost 9 bases and 1 base, there was a span of 17 bases. The CDR3 length is 15 residues. Germline lookup yields CDR1 KGHDR and CDR2 SFDVKD.

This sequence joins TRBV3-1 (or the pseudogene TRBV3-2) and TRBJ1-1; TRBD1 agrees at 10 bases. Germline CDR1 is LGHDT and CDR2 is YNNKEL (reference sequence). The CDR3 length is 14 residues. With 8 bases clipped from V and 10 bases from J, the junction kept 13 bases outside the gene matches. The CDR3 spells CASLSRDRGGAAFF. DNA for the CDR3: TGTGCCAGCCTAAGCCGGGACAGGGGAGGGGCAGCTTTCTTT.

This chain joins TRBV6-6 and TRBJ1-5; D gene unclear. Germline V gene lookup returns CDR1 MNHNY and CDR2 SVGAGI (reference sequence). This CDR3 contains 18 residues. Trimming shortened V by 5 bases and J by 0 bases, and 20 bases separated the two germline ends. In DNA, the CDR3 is TGTGCCAGCAGTCCTAGACGGATCGAATATGATAGCAATCAGCCCCAGCATTTT. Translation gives CASSPRRIEYDSNQPQHF.

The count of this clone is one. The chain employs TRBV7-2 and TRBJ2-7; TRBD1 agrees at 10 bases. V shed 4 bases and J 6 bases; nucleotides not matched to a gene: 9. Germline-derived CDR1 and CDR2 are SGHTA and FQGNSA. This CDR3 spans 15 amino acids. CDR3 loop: CASSYPGTGEVEQYF. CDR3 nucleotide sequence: TGTGCCAGCAGCTACCCCGGGACAGGGGAAGTCGAGCAGTACTTC.

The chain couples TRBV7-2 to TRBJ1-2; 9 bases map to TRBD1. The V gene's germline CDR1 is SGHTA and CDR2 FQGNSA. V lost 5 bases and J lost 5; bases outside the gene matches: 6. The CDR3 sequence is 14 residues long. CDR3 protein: CASSGGQGPYGYTF. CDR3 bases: TGTGCCAGCAGCGGGGGACAGGGACCGTATGGCTACACCTTC.

The CDR3 DNA sequence: TGTGCCAGCAGCTCGGAGTTAGCGGGGCGGTTGTACTTC. Translating gives CASSSELAGRLYF. The genes are TRBV28 and TRBJ2-5; 8 bases line up with TRBD2. Germline CDR1 and CDR2: MDHEN and SYDVKM. The CDR3 has 13 amino acids. After removal of 6 bases from V and 13 bases from J, the junction contained 13 bases not matched to a gene.

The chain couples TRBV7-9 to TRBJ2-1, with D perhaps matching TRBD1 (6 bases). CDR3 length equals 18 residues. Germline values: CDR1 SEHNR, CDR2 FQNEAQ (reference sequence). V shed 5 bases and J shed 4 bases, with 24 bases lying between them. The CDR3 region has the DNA TGTGCCAGCAGCCCTACTCCTGACAGGTCCAGAGGGTACAATGAGCAGTTCTTC. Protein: CASSPTPDRSRGYNEQFF.